This TCR beta chain was recovered during a study of T cell changes during pregnancy in multiple sclerosis. Data came from immunoSEQ multiplex PCR; TCRdb stores just in-frame clones and leaves some out. The sample shows around 40,000 clones, about 93% of them seen only once. Trimming cost V 1 base and J 9 bases; bases outside gene matches: 12. This CDR3 has 16 amino acids. From germline, CDR1 is MGHRA and CDR2 YSYEKL. The sequence was obtained from a female donor with multiple sclerosis, enrolled in a pregnancy study. This rearrangement joins TRBV4-1 to TRBJ2-4; 7 positions agree with TRBD1. Here the sequenced sample was CD4+ T cells from peripheral blood mononuclear cells, taken in the third trimester of pregnancy. CDR3 in amino acids: CASSQVGEGGAGIQYF. In nucleotides, the CDR3 is TGCGCCAGCAGCCAAGTTGGCGAAGGGGGCGCAGGCATTCAGTACTTC.